The present T cell receptor beta chain was sequenced within a study of blood T cell repertoires in COVID-19. The overall study: The study drew acute and convalescent COVID-19 samples from the United States, Italy and Spain. PBMCs, B-cell-depleted T cells, or T cells were the source of the cDNA or gDNA that made up the material.

In the original processing: Amplification from reference gene primers served as the basis for estimated nucleated cell counts. Method: immunoSEQ multiplex PCR; TCRdb's copy keeps in-frame clones and lacks some. The D gene and trimming were derived from the DNA, and the V and J assignments and clone size from that table. The profile shows tens of thousands of clones, approximately 91% of them singletons. Trimming shortened V by 4 bases and J by 1 base, and 13 bases separated the two germline ends. The CDR3 sequence is 15 residues long. Germline loops: CDR1 MGHRA, CDR2 YSYEKL. The specimen was peripheral blood. The rearrangement uses TRBV4-1 and TRBJ1-1; unclear D gene. This TCR derives from a man aged 65 to 79 with active or convalescent COVID-19. The CDR3 DNA follows: TGCGCCAGCAGCCCCACAGAGGGAGGGAACACTGAAGCTTTCTTT. It encodes CASSPTEGGNTEAFF.